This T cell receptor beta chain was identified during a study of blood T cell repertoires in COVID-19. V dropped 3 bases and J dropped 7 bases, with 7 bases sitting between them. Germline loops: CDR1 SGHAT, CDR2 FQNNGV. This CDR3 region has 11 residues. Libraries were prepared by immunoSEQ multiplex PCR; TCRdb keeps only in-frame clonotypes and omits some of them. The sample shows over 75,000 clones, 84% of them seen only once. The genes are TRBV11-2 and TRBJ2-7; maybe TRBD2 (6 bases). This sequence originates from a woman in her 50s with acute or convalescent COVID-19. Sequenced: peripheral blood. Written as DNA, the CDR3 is TGTGCCAGCAGCTTCGGGACTGAGCAGTACTTC. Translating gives CASSFGTEQYF.